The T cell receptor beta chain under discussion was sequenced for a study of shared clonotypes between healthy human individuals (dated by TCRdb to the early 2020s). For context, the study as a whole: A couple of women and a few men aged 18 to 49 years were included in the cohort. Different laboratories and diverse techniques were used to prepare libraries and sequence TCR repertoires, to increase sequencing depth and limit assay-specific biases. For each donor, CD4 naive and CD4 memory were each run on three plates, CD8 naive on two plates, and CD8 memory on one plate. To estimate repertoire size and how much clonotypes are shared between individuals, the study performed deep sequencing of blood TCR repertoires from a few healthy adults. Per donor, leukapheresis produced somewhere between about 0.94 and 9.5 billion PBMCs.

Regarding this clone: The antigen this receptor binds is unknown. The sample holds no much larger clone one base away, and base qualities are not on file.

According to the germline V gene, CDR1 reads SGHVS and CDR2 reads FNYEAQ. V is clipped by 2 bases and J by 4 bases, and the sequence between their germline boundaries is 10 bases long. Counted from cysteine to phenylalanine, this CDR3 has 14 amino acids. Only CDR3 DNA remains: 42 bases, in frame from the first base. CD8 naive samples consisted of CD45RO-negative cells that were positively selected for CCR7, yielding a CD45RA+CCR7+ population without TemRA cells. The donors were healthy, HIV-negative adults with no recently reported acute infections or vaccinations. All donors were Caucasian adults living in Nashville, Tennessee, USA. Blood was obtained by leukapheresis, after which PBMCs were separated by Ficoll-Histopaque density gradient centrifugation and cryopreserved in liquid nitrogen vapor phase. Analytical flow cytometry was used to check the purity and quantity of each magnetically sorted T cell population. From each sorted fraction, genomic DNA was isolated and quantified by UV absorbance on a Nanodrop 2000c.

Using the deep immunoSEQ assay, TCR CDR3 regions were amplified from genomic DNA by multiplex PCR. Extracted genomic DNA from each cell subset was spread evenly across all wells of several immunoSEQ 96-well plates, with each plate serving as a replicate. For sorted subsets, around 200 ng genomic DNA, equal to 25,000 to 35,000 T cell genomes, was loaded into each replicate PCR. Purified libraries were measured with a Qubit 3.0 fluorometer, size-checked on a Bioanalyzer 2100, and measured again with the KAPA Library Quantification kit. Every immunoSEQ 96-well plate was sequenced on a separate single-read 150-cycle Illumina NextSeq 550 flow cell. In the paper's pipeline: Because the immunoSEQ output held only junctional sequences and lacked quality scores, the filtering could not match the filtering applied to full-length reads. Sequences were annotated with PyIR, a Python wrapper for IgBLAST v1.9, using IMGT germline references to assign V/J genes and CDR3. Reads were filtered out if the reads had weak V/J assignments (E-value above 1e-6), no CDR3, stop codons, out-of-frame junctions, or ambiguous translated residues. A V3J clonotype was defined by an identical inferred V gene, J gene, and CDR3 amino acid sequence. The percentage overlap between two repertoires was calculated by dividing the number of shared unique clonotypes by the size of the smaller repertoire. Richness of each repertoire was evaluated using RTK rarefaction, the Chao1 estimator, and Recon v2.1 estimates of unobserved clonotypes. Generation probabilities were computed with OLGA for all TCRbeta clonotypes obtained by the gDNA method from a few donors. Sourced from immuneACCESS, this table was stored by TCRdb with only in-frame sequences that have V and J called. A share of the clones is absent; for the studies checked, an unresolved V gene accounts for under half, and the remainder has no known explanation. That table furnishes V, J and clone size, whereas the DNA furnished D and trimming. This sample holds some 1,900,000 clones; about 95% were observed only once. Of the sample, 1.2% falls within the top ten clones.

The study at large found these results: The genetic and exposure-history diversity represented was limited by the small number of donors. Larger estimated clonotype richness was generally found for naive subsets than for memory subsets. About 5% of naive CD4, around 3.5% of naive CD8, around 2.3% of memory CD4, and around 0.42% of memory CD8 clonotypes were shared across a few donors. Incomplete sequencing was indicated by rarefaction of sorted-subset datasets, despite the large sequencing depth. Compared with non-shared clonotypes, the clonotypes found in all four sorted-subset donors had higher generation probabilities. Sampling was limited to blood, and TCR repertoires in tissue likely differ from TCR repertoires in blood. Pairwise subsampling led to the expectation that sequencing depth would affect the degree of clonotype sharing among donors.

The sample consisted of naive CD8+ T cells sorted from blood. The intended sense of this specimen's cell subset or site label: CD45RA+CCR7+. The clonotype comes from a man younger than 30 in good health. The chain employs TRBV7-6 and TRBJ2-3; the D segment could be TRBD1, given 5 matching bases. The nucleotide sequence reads TGTGCCAGCAGCTTACCCTTAGGGGCAGATACGCAGTATTTT. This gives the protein CASSLPLGADTQYF.